Listed here are 12 T cell receptor beta chains from one sample, sequenced in a study of OX40 agonist ivuxolimab in advanced cancers. The method was immunoSEQ multiplex PCR; TCRdb's version includes in-frame clones alone and lacks a portion of them. Of around 66,000 clones in the sample, 70% to 90% were seen once. The source was CD4+ or CD8+ T cells sorted from blood, collected in a trial of the OX40 agonist ivuxolimab. These receptors were taken from an adult with an advanced solid tumor such as melanoma, head and neck, liver or kidney cancer.

The chain links TRBV10-3 to TRBJ2-3, with TRBD2 matching 7 bases. CDR3 length: 18 residues. V gave up 4 bases and J gave up 4 bases; unmatched junction bases: 17. The germline CDR1 and CDR2 sequences are ENHRY and SYGVKD. CDR3 sequence: CAISAFGLADTRADTQYF. The CDR3 DNA reads TGTGCCATCAGTGCGTTCGGGCTAGCGGACACCCGGGCAGATACGCAGTATTTT.

Only a few counts were recorded for this clone. The chain combines TRBV19 with TRBJ1-2; 8 bases line up with TRBD1. This CDR3 has 15 amino acids. Germline-derived CDR1 and CDR2 are LNHDA and SQIVND (reference sequence). The J segment lost 3 bases and the V segment lost 5 bases, leaving 8 bases of the junction unmatched. DNA of the CDR3: TGTGCCAGTAGTGCCGACAGGGGAAATGACTATGGCTACACCTTC. Translating it yields CASSADRGNDYGYTF. Using reference TRBV19 and TRBJ1-2 for the parts outside the CDR3, the full variable domain is DGGITQSPKYLFRKEGQNVTLSCEQNLNHDAMYWYRQDPGQGLRLIYYSQIVNDFQKGDIAEGYSVSREKKESFPLTVTSAQKNPTAFYLCASSADRGNDYGYTFGSGTRLTVV.

The V gene is TRBV7-9, the J gene TRBJ2-5, with D unclear. The V end lost 7 bases, the J end lost 4 bases, and 4 bases lay between the germline ends. Germline V gene data show CDR1 as SEHNR and CDR2 as FQNEAQ (reference sequence). The CDR3 sequence is 10 residues long. The CDR3: CASTGETQYF. The CDR3, as DNA: TGTGCCAGCACCGGAGAGACCCAGTACTTC.

The chain employs TRBV5-1 and TRBJ2-1; a possible D gene is TRBD1 (6 bases). Germline-derived CDR1 and CDR2 are SGHRS and YFSETQ. V was cut by 2 bases and J by 1 base, with 7 bases left in between. The CDR3 loop spans 14 amino acids. The CDR3 sequence: CASSFDRSYNEQFF. DNA for the CDR3: TGCGCCAGCAGCTTTGACAGGTCCTACAATGAGCAGTTCTTC.

The rearrangement joins TRBV4-2 to TRBJ1-3; 10 positions match TRBD1. J was trimmed by 3 bases and V by 4 bases; bases with no gene match: 12. The CDR3 contains 18 residues. CDR1 and CDR2 from the germline V gene are LGHNA and YNFKEQ. CDR3 nucleotide sequence: TGTGCCAGCAGCCCCACCGCCCTGACAGGGGGCGGTGGAAACACCATATATTTT. Its translation: CASSPTALTGGGGNTIYF.

This sequence joins TRBV28 and TRBJ1-2; TRBD1 matches at 8 bases. V lost 4 bases, J lost 1 base, and 2 bases stayed unmatched. The CDR3 consists of 14 residues. Per the germline V gene, CDR1 is MDHEN and CDR2 is SYDVKM. This CDR3 is CASSSGQDNYGYTF. DNA of the CDR3: TGTGCCAGCAGTTCGGGACAGGATAACTATGGCTACACCTTC.

The chain has TRBV6-5 and TRBJ2-7; D assignment may be TRBD1 or TRBD2 (5 bases each). Germline-derived CDR1 and CDR2 are MNHEY and SVGAGI. The V gene lost 0 bases and the J gene lost 4 bases, with 10 bases spanning the gap. This CDR3 is 14 amino acids long. In DNA, the CDR3 is TGTGCCAGCAGTTACTCGGGGCAGCGGTACGAGCAGTACTTC. The encoded protein is CASSYSGQRYEQYF.

This clone showed up just a few times. This rearrangement joins TRBV5-6 to TRBJ2-2, with D perhaps TRBD2 (5 bases). Trimming shortened V by 4 bases and J by 0 bases, and 19 bases separated the two germline ends. Germline CDR1 is SGHDT and CDR2 is YYEEEE. The length of the CDR3 is 18 residues. The CDR3 region has the DNA TGTGCCAGCAGCCCGGGCGCTTATGGGAGATCGAACACCGGGGAGCTGTTTTTT. This gives the protein CASSPGAYGRSNTGELFF.

J is TRBJ2-3 and V is TRBV7-9; the match to TRBD1 covers 7 bases. J gave up 1 base and V 1 base, and 5 bases lay outside the gene matches. CDR1 and CDR2 (germline): SEHNR, FQNEAQ (reference sequence). This CDR3 is 16 amino acids long. The CDR3 loop is CASSLGQGGGTDTQYF. The CDR3 bases are TGTGCCAGCAGCTTAGGACAGGGTGGTGGCACAGATACGCAGTATTTT. The entire variable domain, with the rest obtained from reference TRBV7-9 and TRBJ2-3, is as follows: DTGVSQNPRHKITKRGQNVTFRCDPISEHNRLYWYRQTLGQGPEFLTYFQNEAQLEKSRLLSDRFSAERPKGSFSTLEIQRTEQGDSAMYLCASSLGQGGGTDTQYFGPGTRLTVL.

This chain links TRBV5-1 with TRBJ1-1; no clear D. Germline V gene data show CDR1 as SGHRS and CDR2 as YFSETQ. There are 11 residues in the CDR3. Trimming took 5 bases from V and 3 from J, leaving 5 bases between them. The CDR3 bases are TGCGCCAGCAGGCAAGACACTGAAGCTTTCTTT. Protein sequence: CASRQDTEAFF.

The chain couples TRBV19 to TRBJ2-1, with 8 bases lining up with TRBD1. This CDR3 region has 12 residues. Trimming took 7 bases from V and 10 from J; bases not matched to a gene: 6. Germline V lookup: CDR1 LNHDA, CDR2 SQIVND (reference sequence). This CDR3 reads CASTTRDREQFF. CDR3 nucleotide sequence: TGTGCCAGTACCACCCGGGACAGGGAGCAGTTCTTC.

This clone was recorded only once. This chain uses TRBV9 with TRBJ2-3, with 9 bases identical to TRBD1. Germline CDR1 is SGDLS and CDR2 is YYNGEE. This CDR3 spans 15 amino acids. V trimming: 4 bases; J trimming: 4 bases; junction bases outside the gene matches: 7. CDR3 DNA: TGTGCCAGCAGCCCTACAGGGGGCTGGGCAGATACGCAGTATTTT. Its protein is CASSPTGGWADTQYF.